Each of the 5 T cell receptor beta chains below was sequenced from the same sample in a study of T cells after yellow fever vaccination. TCRdb called the 5' RACE reads again in MiXCR, with one record for every CDR3 protein. The data contain 300,000 to 350,000 distinct CDR3 sequences, roughly 8.6% of them seen just once; the ten biggest clones take up approximately 15%. Sequenced material: PBMCs, taken around 45 days after the first yellow fever vaccination. These TCRs come from a man younger than 35 who received the YFV17D yellow fever vaccine.

The V gene is TRBV19, the J gene TRBJ2-6; D is undetermined. Germline values: CDR1 LNHDA, CDR2 SQIVND (reference sequence). The CDR3 loop spans 17 amino acids. V lost 6 bases, J lost 0 bases, and 15 bases lay in between. The CDR3 loop is CASRFPPGSSGANVLTF. The DNA of the CDR3 is TGTGCCAGTAGATTCCCCCCTGGGTCCTCTGGGGCCAACGTCCTGACTTTC.

V usage is TRBV6-2 or TRBV6-3 and J usage is TRBJ2-3; 9 nucleotides match TRBD1. This CDR3 has 14 residues. Germline CDR1 is MNHEY and CDR2 is SVGEGT. V trimming: 5 bases; J trimming: 5 bases; junction bases outside the gene matches: 5. CDR3 protein: CASSNGQGIDTQYF. The CDR3 nucleotides are TGTGCCAGCAGTAACGGACAGGGGATAGATACGCAGTATTTT.

Note on this clonotype: One end of the junction is discordant with germline, which a read error may explain. The V and J genes are TRBV3-1 and TRBJ2-1; 8 bases fit TRBD2. The V gene's germline CDR1 is LGHDT and CDR2 YNNKEL (reference sequence). The CDR3 is made up of 15 amino acids. CDR3 amino acids: CASTQFSGEYNEQFF. The CDR3 bases are TGTGCCAGCACCCAATTTAGCGGGGAATACAATGAGCAGTTCTTC.

The CDR3 region is CAFSSVEVSGDYIQPQHF. CDR3 nucleotides: TGTGCCTTCAGTTCTGTGGAGGTATCAGGGGATTATATTCAGCCCCAGCATTTT. This sequence joins TRBV2 and TRBJ1-5; tentatively, D is TRBD1 (6 bases). Trimming removed 11 bases at V and 6 bases at J, with 32 bases between. The length of the CDR3 is 18 residues. CDR1 and CDR2 (germline): SNHLY, FYNNEI.

In its sample, this clonotype was seen a few times. DNA for the CDR3: TGTGCCATCAGTGAGGTGACAGCCAATGAGCAGTTCTTC. This encodes CAISEVTANEQFF. This chain uses TRBV10-3 with TRBJ2-1; tentative D call: TRBD1 (5 bases). V lost 2 bases to trimming and J lost 6 bases, with 8 bases between them. The germline V gene has CDR1 ENHRY and CDR2 SYGVKD. The CDR3 has 13 amino acids.